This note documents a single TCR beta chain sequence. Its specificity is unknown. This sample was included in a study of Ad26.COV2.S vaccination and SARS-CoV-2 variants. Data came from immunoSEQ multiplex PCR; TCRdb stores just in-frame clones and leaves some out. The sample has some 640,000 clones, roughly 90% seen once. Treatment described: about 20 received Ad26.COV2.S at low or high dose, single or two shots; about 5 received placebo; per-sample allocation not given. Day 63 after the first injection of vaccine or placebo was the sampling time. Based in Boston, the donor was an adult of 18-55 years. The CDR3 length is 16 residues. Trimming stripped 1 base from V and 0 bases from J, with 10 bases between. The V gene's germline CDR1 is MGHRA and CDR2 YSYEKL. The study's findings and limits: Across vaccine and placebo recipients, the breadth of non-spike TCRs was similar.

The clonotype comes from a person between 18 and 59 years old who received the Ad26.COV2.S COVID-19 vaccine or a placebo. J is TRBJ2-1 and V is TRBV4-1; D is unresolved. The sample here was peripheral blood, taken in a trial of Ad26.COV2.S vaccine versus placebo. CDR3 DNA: TGCGCCAGCAGCCAAGTGAGCTTTAGCTCCTACAATGAGCAGTTCTTC. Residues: CASSQVSFSSYNEQFF.